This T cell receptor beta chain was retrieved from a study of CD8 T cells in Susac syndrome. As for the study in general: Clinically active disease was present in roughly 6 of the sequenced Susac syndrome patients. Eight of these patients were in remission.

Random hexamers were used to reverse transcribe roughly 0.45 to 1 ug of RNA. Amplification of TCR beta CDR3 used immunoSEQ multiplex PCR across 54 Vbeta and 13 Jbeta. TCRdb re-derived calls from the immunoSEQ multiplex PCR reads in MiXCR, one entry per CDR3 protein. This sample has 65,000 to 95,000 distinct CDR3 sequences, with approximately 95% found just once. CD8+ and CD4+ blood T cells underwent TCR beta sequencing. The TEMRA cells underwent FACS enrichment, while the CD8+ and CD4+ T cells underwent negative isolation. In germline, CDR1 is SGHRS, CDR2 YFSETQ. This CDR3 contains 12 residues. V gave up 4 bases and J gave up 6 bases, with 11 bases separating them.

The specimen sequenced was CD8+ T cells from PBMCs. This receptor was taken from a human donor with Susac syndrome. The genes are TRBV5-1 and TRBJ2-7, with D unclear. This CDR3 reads CASSLDRREQYF. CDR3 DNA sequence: TGCGCCAGCAGCCTGGATCGGCGCGAGCAGTACTTC.